This is a list of T cell receptor beta chains from one sample in a study of T cells in Graves' hyperthyroidism and ophthalmopathy. TCRdb independently ran MiXCR on the multiplex PCR reads; one entry per CDR3 protein. The sample contains 300,000 to 450,000 distinct CDR3 sequences, 14% to 15% of which appear only once. Specimen: blood. Receptor source: a woman in her 30s with Graves' hyperthyroidism. Both conserved end residues are part of each CDR3. Each record gives: clone size, V gene, J gene, D gene, CDR3 DNA, CDR3 protein. A D gene is named only where the DNA matches it firmly. Clone size is not always given. Where it is, it says once, few, many or a class for expanded clones.

many,TRBV6-1,TRBJ1-2,.,TGTGCCAGCAGTCAACAGGCTAACTATGGCTACACCTTC,CASSQQANYGYTF
.,TRBV7-9,TRBJ1-2,TRBD1,TGTGCCAGCAGCTTAGCGGGGACAGGGGGCGCGGGAGGCTACACCTTC,CASSLAGTGGAGGYTF
many,TRBV12-3/TRBV12-4,TRBJ1-3,.,TGTGCCAGCAGTCCGAGGGACCGCAACTCTGGAAACACCATATATTTT,CASSPRDRNSGNTIYF
.,TRBV7-9,TRBJ2-3,.,TGTGCCAGCAGCCGACGACCCGACACAGATACGCAGTATTTT,CASSRRPDTDTQYF
few,TRBV11-2,TRBJ2-5,TRBD1,TGTGCCAGCCAAACCGGGACAGGGCCGATCGAGACCCAGTACTTC,CASQTGTGPIETQYF
.,TRBV6-2/TRBV6-3,TRBJ2-1,TRBD2,TGTGCCAGCAGTTACGTTCTTAGCGGGAGTCATGAGCAGTTCTTC,CASSYVLSGSHEQFF
many,TRBV6-1,TRBJ2-1,.,TGTGCCAGCAGTGGCCCCCGGGACAATGAGCAGTTCTTC,CASSGPRDNEQFF
few,TRBV9,TRBJ2-1,.,TGTGCCAGTAGTCGCGGAACTAAGAATGAGCAGTTCTTC,CASSRGTKNEQFF
many,TRBV6-1,TRBJ2-7,.,TGTGCCAGCAGTGACATCATGGACCGGTTCTACGAGCAGTACTTC,CASSDIMDRFYEQYF
few,TRBV5-6,TRBJ1-3,.,TGTGCCAGCAGCTTGATCGATATCTCTGGAAACACCATATATTTT,CASSLIDISGNTIYF
many,TRBV5-1,TRBJ2-1,.,TGCGCCAGCAGCTTGGAAGAAGGGTTTGGGAATGAGCAGTTCTTC,CASSLEEGFGNEQFF
many,TRBV20-1,TRBJ2-7,TRBD2,TGCAGTGCTAGAGAGGAAGGACTAGCGGGAGGGCGACAGTACTTC,CSAREEGLAGGRQYF
many,TRBV5-8,TRBJ1-1,.,TGTGCCAGCAGCTGGACATATAACACTGAAGCTTTCTTT,CASSWTYNTEAFF
.,TRBV30,TRBJ1-1,.,TGTGCCTGGAGTCAGCTACAGGGCATGAACACTGAAGCTTTCTTT,CAWSQLQGMNTEAFF
many,TRBV11-2,TRBJ2-1,TRBD2,TGTGCCAGCAGCTTAGAGTGGCTAGCGGGAGCCGGCGATGAGCAGTTCTTC,CASSLEWLAGAGDEQFF
.,TRBV7-7,TRBJ2-5,.,TGTGCCAGCAGCTTAGCGGTAGATCAAGAGACCCAGTACTTC,CASSLAVDQETQYF
many,TRBV11-1,TRBJ2-1,.,TGTGCCACCCAGGGGACCCACAATGAGCAGTTCTTC,CATQGTHNEQFF
many,TRBV27,TRBJ1-6,TRBD1,TGTGCCAGCAGTCCCCGGGACAGAAATTCACCCCTCCACTTT,CASSPRDRNSPLHF
many,TRBV20-1,TRBJ2-4,.,TGCAGTGCCGGACAAGCACGTACCATTCAGTACTTC,CSAGQARTIQYF
.,TRBV7-8,TRBJ1-5,.,TGTGCCAGCAGCGTCATCCCGGAGGGTAATCAGCCCCAGCATTTT,CASSVIPEGNQPQHF
many,TRBV6-1,TRBJ2-5,.,TGTGCCAGCAGTTATTTGGTACGGGAGACCCAGTACTTC,CASSYLVRETQYF
few,TRBV3-1,TRBJ2-3,.,TGTGCCAGCAGCAGAAAGTCAGATACGCAGTATTTT,CASSRKSDTQYF
many,TRBV20-1,TRBJ1-5,.,TGCAGTGCTGCCACCTCCGGGACCCGGGGTCAGCCCCAGCATTTT,CSAATSGTRGQPQHF
.,TRBV20-1,TRBJ2-1,TRBD2,TGCGCAGTGCTCCCCCCCGTATCGGGAGGGTATGAGCAGTTCTTC,CAVLPPVSGGYEQFF
many,TRBV12-3/TRBV12-4,TRBJ2-5,TRBD1,TGTGCCAGCAGTTCATGGACAGGCAGAGAGACCCAGTACTTC,CASSSWTGRETQYF
many,TRBV3-1,TRBJ1-6,TRBD1,TGTGCCAGCAGCCCCCGCCGACAGGGAAATTCACCCCTCCACTTT,CASSPRRQGNSPLHF
many,TRBV7-3,TRBJ2-1,.,TGTGCCAGCAGTATAAGGGTAGGGGCCAACAATGAGCAGTTCTTC,CASSIRVGANNEQFF
many,TRBV20-1,TRBJ2-1,.,TGCAGTGCTTTGGACGAGACGACCTACAATGAGCAGTTCTTC,CSALDETTYNEQFF
.,TRBV20-1,TRBJ2-2,.,TGCAGTGCTAGGGGCGGGGCAACCGGGGAGCTGTTTTTT,CSARGGATGELFF
many,TRBV11-2,TRBJ1-5,.,TGTGCCAGCAGCTCAGAGTTGGGGAATCAGCCCCAGCATTTT,CASSSELGNQPQHF
few,TRBV24-1,TRBJ2-3,TRBD1,TGTGCCACCAGTGAGCCCCGGACAGGCTGGGATACGCAGTATTTT,CATSEPRTGWDTQYF
.,TRBV6-2/TRBV6-3,TRBJ2-7,.,TGTGCCAGCAGATCGCCCGACAAAACCTACGAGCAGTACTTC,CASRSPDKTYEQYF
.,TRBV5-1,TRBJ1-1,.,TGTGCCAGCAGCCCCAGGGACTTTTTGAACACTGAAGCTTTCTTT,CASSPRDFLNTEAFF
many,TRBV28,TRBJ2-1,TRBD2,TGTGCCAGCAGTTTCCTGGGACTAGCGGGAGAATACAATGAGCAGTTCTTC,CASSFLGLAGEYNEQFF
.,TRBV5-1,TRBJ2-4,.,TGCGCCAGCAGCCCGGACGGAAACATTCAGTACTTC,CASSPDGNIQYF
.,TRBV6-5,TRBJ1-2,.,TGTGCCAGCAGTTACCTCCAGTCTGGGGCTGGTGGCTACACCTTC,CASSYLQSGAGGYTF
.,TRBV6-2/TRBV6-3,TRBJ2-1,TRBD2,TGTGCCAGCAGTTACTCGCCCCTTAGCGGGAGACAATACAATGAGCAGTTCTTC,CASSYSPLSGRQYNEQFF